Listed below are T cell receptor beta chains from one sample, sequenced in a study of neurological immune-mediated disorders. Using its own MiXCR run on the 5' RACE reads, TCRdb lists one record per CDR3 protein. The profile shows 80,000 to 95,000 distinct CDR3 sequences, approximately 3.5% of them singletons. The sample comprised PBMCs. The receptors were sampled from a woman aged 45-65 years with multiple sclerosis. Both conserved end residues are part of each CDR3. D genes are given only for firm matches. Each size is once, few or many counts, or a class when the clone is expanded.

CDR3nt | CDR3aa | abundance | j_gene | v_gene | d_gene
TGTGCCAGCAGCGCCGACTATAATTCACCCCTCCACTTT | CASSADYNSPLHF | many | TRBJ1-6 | TRBV9 | NA
TGTGCCAGCCGCGCCTTGGTACCCAAACCGGGACAGCGAGGGTCTCAGTACTTC | CASRALVPKPGQRGSQYF | many | TRBJ2-7 | TRBV7-8 | TRBD1
TGTGCCAGCAGTTACGGGGGGCGGGCGGAAGGCTACACCTTC | CASSYGGRAEGYTF | many | TRBJ1-2 | TRBV6-6 | NA
TGTGCCAGCAGTCCCCGGGGGAATCTCCGTCGAGCCAAAAACATTCAGTACTTC | CASSPRGNLRRAKNIQYF | many | TRBJ2-4 | TRBV6-5 | NA
TGTGCCAGCAGCCCTCAGACCGGCCGTGACGAGCAGTACTTC | CASSPQTGRDEQYF | many | TRBJ2-7 | TRBV4-2 | NA
TGTGCCAGCAGCCACGGGAGCTGGGGCAATCAGCCCCAGCATTTT | CASSHGSWGNQPQHF | many | TRBJ1-5 | TRBV7-9 | NA
TGTGCCAGCAGCCAAGATCGGTCCCCCGACAATGAGCAGTTCTTC | CASSQDRSPDNEQFF | many | TRBJ2-1 | TRBV4-2 | NA
TGTGCCAGCAGCCACAGGGGAGTTAATCAGCCCCAGCATTTT | CASSHRGVNQPQHF | many | TRBJ1-5 | TRBV7-2 | TRBD1
TGCGCCAGCAGAGGTCAGGAAGGAGAGACCCAGTACTTC | CASRGQEGETQYF | many | TRBJ2-5 | TRBV5-1 | NA
TGTGCCAGCAGCTTAGATGGGACTAGCGGGGTCCGCTCCTACAATGAGCAGTTCTTC | CASSLDGTSGVRSYNEQFF | many | TRBJ2-1 | TRBV7-6 | TRBD2
TGCGCCAGCAGCCAAGATAATCGGGGGAAGCTGTTTTTT | CASSQDNRGKLFF | many | TRBJ2-2 | TRBV4-3 | NA
TGCGCCAGCAGCCAAGAGGCCCGGGGGACCGGGGAGCTGTTTTTT | CASSQEARGTGELFF | many | TRBJ2-2 | TRBV4-1 | NA
TGTGCCAGCAGGCCCCCCCGGGGGGTGGAGGAGACCCAGTACTTC | CASRPPRGVEETQYF | many | TRBJ2-5 | TRBV12-3/TRBV12-4 | TRBD2
TGTGCCACCAGCAGAGGCTTTGGGCTCGGCAATGAGCAGTTCTTC | CATSRGFGLGNEQFF | many | TRBJ2-1 | TRBV15 | NA
TGTGCCAGCAGCCAAGAGGTCTTTACAGGGGCTGGAAACACCATATATTTT | CASSQEVFTGAGNTIYF | few | TRBJ1-3 | TRBV3-1 | TRBD1